The sequence of this T cell receptor beta chain was determined in a study of cytomegalovirus exposure and HLA in healthy donors. This PCR relied on a set of 60 Vbeta primers and 13 Jbeta primers. Clones were read by immunoSEQ multiplex PCR, and TCRdb kept only the in-frame ones, dropping some. The sample yields approximately 150,000 clones, around 82% seen once. V lost 6 bases, J lost 4 bases, and 4 bases stayed unmatched. From germline, CDR1 is MNHEY and CDR2 SVGAGI. This CDR3 is 14 amino acids long. The chain links TRBV6-5 to TRBJ1-3; TRBD1 aligns across 9 bases. The source of this sequence is a female donor in good health and CMV-seronegative. Source material: PBMCs. As DNA, the CDR3 is TGTGCCAGCAGCTCGGACAGGGGAGGAAACACCATATATTTT. It encodes CASSSDRGGNTIYF.